A single sample is the source of the 8 T cell receptor beta chains below, sequenced in a study of blood T cell repertoires in COVID-19. The data were produced by immunoSEQ multiplex PCR, yet TCRdb's version contains in-frame clones alone and is incomplete. The sample includes under 300,000 clones, 80% to 90% of them seen just once. Sequences were obtained from PBMCs or T cells enriched from blood (not recorded which). All receptors come from a woman aged 40 to 55 who had been exposed to COVID-19.

The rearrangement links TRBV5-4 to TRBJ2-1; 8 bases match TRBD2. The germline gives CDR1 SGHNT, CDR2 YYREEE (reference sequence). This CDR3 region has 18 residues. Losses at the gene ends were 0 bases for V and 0 bases for J; bases not matched to a gene: 8. This chain's CDR3 is CASSLGTGREASYNEQFF. CDR3 nucleotide sequence: TGTGCCAGCAGCTTGGGGACCGGGAGGGAGGCCTCCTACAATGAGCAGTTCTTC.

This CDR3 reads CAIGSIGYNEQFF. The CDR3 nucleotides are TGTGCCATCGGGAGTATTGGTTACAATGAGCAGTTCTTC. The J gene is TRBJ2-1, the V gene TRBV3-1 (or the pseudogene TRBV3-2), with D maybe TRBD2 (6 bases). V was clipped by 10 bases and J by 4 bases, with 14 bases between them. Germline V CDR1 and CDR2: LGHDT, YNNKEL (reference sequence). This CDR3 region has 13 residues.

The V gene is TRBV19, the J gene TRBJ2-3; 8 bases map to TRBD1. V lost 6 bases to trimming and J lost 3 bases; unmatched junction nucleotides: 8. The CDR3 has 15 amino acids. Per the germline V gene, CDR1 is LNHDA and CDR2 is SQIVND (reference sequence). This CDR3 is CASRTIDRGTDTQYF. The CDR3 nucleotides read TGTGCCAGTAGGACAATAGACAGGGGAACAGATACGCAGTATTTT. The full variable domain, rest sourced from reference TRBV19 and TRBJ2-3, is DGGITQSPKYLFRKEGQNVTLSCEQNLNHDAMYWYRQDPGQGLRLIYYSQIVNDFQKGDIAEGYSVSREKKESFPLTVTSAQKNPTAFYLCASRTIDRGTDTQYFGPGTRLTVL.

CDR3 nucleotide sequence: TGTGCCAGTAGTATAGAACAGGGTAGATTGAACACTGAAGCTTTCTTT. It is translated as CASSIEQGRLNTEAFF. This chain joins TRBV19 and TRBJ1-1, with TRBD1 as a possible D gene (6 bases). In germline, CDR1 is LNHDA, CDR2 SQIVND (reference sequence). This CDR3 contains 16 residues. V was shortened by 0 bases and J by 0 bases, with 11 bases between the two germline ends.

The chain links TRBV28 to TRBJ1-2; 9 bases match TRBD1. V lost 5 bases, J lost 5 bases, and 6 bases stayed unmatched. Germline values: CDR1 MDHEN, CDR2 SYDVKM. CDR3 length: 14 amino acids. The CDR3: CASSPWTGEYGYTF. The DNA of the CDR3 is TGTGCCAGCAGTCCCTGGACAGGGGAATATGGCTACACCTTC.

V and J are TRBV4-1 and TRBJ2-5, with D possibly being TRBD1 (6 bases). Germline-derived CDR1 and CDR2 are MGHRA and YSYEKL. The CDR3 consists of 15 residues. V lost 2 bases and J lost 5, with 15 bases in between. CDR3 nucleotides: TGCGCCAGCAGCCAAATCACAGGGATGGGGGAGACCCAGTACTTC. Protein sequence: CASSQITGMGETQYF.

The rearrangement uses TRBV19 and TRBJ1-5; 8 nucleotides match TRBD1. Looked up from germline, CDR1 is LNHDA and CDR2 is SQIVND (reference sequence). The CDR3 is 15 amino acids. V was pared by 5 bases and J by 9 bases, with 12 bases of the junction left unmatched. Written as DNA, the CDR3 is TGTGCCAGTAGTCGGATAACAGGGGGTAGGAGGCCCCAGCATTTT. Amino acids: CASSRITGGRRPQHF.

This rearrangement joins TRBV10-3 to TRBJ1-6, with a tentative D call TRBD1 (6 bases). Germline V lookup: CDR1 ENHRY, CDR2 SYGVKD. V was pared by 10 bases and J by 0 bases, with 19 bases between. The CDR3 has 17 amino acids. For the CDR3, the DNA is TGTGCCACCAGGGGAGCCTTAACGAGCTCCTATAATTCACCCCTCCACTTT. Translating gives CATRGALTSSYNSPLHF.